Shown below are 3 T cell receptor beta chains from a single sample sequenced in a study of a mutant IDH1 vaccine in newly diagnosed glioma (dated by TCRdb to 2020 to 2022). Antigen specificity for these receptors is unknown. Receptor amplification or capture employed the immunoSEQ multiplex PCR assay. Drawn from immuneACCESS, this table holds only the in-frame rearrangements with V and J called that TCRdb kept. Clones are partly lost; checked studies trace under half to an unresolved V gene and leave the rest unexplained. The sample table records fewer than 45,000 clones; approximately 90% of these occur just once. The biggest ten clones account for roughly 4% of the sample. Read against the paper, the sample's time point label means: week 23, last vaccination. A 20-mer mutant IDH1 peptide at 300 micrograms in Montanide made up each vaccine dose, which was injected subcutaneously together with topical imiquimod.

Sequenced material: PBMCs, taken from a glioma patient whose treatment included an IDH1 peptide vaccine. The receptors were gathered from a man aged 45-65 years with glioma.

This sequence joins TRBV7-9 and TRBJ2-5; a weak D match, TRBD1 (5 bases). Deletions cut 2 bases from V and 4 bases from J, with 8 bases between. CDR1 and CDR2 (germline): SEHNR, FQNEAQ (reference sequence). The CDR3 loop spans 13 amino acids. In DNA form, the CDR3 reads TGTGCCAGCAGCTTACGACAGTCAGAGACCCAGTACTTC. Translating it yields CASSLRQSETQYF.

DNA for the CDR3: TGTGCCTGGGGGGGGCCAGCGGGAGGCACCGGGGAGCTGTTTTTT. This translates into CAWGGPAGGTGELFF. The rearrangement uses TRBV28 and TRBJ2-2; 9 positions agree with TRBD2. CDR1 and CDR2 from the germline V gene are MDHEN and SYDVKM. The CDR3 covers 15 residues. The trim removed 11 bases at V and 4 bases at J, leaving 11 bases unmatched.

This sequence joins TRBV4-2 and TRBJ2-5; D might be TRBD2 (6 bases). Trimming took off 2 bases at V and 9 bases at J, with 16 bases between the two ends. The germline CDR1 and CDR2 sequences are LGHNA and YNFKEQ. The CDR3 is 14 amino acids. The CDR3 DNA reads TGTGCCAGCAGCCAAACGCCAGGAGGGTGGGCCCAGTACTTC. Its protein product is CASSQTPGGWAQYF.